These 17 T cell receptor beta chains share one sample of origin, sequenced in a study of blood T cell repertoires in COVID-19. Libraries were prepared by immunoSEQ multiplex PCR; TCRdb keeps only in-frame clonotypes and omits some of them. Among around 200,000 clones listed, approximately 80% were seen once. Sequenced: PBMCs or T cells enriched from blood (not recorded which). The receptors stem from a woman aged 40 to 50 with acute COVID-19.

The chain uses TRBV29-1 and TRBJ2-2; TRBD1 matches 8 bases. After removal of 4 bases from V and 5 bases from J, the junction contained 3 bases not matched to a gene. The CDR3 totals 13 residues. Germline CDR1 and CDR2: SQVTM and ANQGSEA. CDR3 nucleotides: TGCAGCGTTGTAACAGGGGGTACCGGGGAGCTGTTTTTT. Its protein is CSVVTGGTGELFF.

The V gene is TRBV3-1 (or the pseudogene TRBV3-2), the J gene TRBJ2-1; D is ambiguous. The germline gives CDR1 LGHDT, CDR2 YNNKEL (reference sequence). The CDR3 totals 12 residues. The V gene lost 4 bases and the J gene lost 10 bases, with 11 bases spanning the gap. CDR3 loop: CASSPKTLEQFF. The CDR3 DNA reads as TGTGCCAGCAGCCCTAAGACTTTAGAGCAGTTCTTC.

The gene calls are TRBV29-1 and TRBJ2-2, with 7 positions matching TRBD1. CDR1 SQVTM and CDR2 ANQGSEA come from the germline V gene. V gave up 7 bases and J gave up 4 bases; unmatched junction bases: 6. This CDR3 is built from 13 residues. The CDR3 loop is CSAHHRGTGELFF. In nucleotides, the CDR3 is TGCAGCGCCCACCACAGGGGCACCGGGGAGCTGTTTTTT.

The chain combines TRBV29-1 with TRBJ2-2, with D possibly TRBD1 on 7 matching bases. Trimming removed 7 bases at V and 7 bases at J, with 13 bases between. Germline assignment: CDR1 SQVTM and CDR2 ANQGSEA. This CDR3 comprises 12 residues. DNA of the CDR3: TGCAGCGCCAGGAGGGACAGCGGGGAGCTGTTTTTT. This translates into CSARRDSGELFF.

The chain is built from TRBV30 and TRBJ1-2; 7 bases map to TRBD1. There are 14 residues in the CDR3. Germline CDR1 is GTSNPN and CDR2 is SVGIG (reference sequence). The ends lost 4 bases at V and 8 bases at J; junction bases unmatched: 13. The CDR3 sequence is CAWKGAGPGLGYTF. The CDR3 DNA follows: TGTGCCTGGAAGGGGGCCGGGCCGGGCTTGGGCTACACCTTC.

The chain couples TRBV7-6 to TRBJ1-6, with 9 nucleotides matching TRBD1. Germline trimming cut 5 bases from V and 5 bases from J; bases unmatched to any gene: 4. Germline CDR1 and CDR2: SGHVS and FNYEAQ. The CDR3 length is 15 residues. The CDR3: CASSGTGYDNSPLHF. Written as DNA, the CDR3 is TGTGCCAGCAGCGGGACAGGGTACGATAATTCACCCCTCCACTTT.

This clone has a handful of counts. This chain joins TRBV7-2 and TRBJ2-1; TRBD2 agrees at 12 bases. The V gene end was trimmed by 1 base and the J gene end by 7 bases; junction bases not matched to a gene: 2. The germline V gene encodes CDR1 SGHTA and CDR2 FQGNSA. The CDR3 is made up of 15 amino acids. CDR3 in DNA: TGTGCCAGCAGCTTAGGTCTAGCGGGGGGGAATGAGCAGTTCTTC. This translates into CASSLGLAGGNEQFF.

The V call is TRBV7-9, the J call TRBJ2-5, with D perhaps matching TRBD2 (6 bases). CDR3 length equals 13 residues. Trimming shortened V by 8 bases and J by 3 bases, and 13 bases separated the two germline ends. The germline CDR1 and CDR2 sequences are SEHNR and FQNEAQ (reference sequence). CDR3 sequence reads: CASERRAEETQYF. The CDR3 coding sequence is TGTGCCAGCGAGAGGAGGGCCGAAGAGACCCAGTACTTC.

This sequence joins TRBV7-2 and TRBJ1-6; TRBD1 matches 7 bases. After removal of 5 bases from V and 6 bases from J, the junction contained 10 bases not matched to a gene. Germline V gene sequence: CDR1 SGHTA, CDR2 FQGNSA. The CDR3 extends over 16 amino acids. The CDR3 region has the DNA TGTGCCAGCAGCCCCCAACGGACAGGTGCTAATTCACCCCTCCACTTT. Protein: CASSPQRTGANSPLHF.

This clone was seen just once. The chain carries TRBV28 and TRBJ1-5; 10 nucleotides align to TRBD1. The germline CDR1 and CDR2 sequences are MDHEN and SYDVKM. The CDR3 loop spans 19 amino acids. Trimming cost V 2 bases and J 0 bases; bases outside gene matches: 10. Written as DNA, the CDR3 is TGTGCCAGCAGTTTACTCGCGACAGGGGGCCTCTATAGCAATCAGCCCCAGCATTTT. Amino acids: CASSLLATGGLYSNQPQHF.

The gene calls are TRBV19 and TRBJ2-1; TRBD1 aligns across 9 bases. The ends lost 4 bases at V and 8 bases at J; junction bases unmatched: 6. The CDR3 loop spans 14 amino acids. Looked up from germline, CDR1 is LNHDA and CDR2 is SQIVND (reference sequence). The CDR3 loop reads CASSTGTGPDEQFF. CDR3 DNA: TGTGCCAGTAGTACCGGGACAGGGCCGGATGAGCAGTTCTTC.

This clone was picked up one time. The CDR3 is CASRPGQGRGYTF. The CDR3 DNA reads TGTGCCAGCAGGCCGGGACAGGGACGGGGCTACACCTTC. The chain combines TRBV6-5 with TRBJ1-2, with TRBD1 matching 9 bases. The germline V gene has CDR1 MNHEY and CDR2 SVGAGI. This CDR3 has 13 amino acids. The trim removed 6 bases at V and 8 bases at J, leaving 7 bases unmatched.

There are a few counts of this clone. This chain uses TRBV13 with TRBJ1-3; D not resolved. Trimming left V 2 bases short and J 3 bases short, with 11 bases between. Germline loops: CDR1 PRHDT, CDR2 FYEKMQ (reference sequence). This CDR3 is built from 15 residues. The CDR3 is CASSLNRGLGNTIYF. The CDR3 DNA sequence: TGTGCCAGCAGCTTAAATCGAGGGCTTGGAAACACCATATATTTT.

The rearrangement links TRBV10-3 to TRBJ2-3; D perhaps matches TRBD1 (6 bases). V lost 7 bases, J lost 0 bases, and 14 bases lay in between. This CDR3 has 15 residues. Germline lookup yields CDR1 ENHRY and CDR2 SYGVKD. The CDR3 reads CAITPGQSSTDTQYF. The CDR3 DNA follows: TGTGCCATCACCCCTGGACAGTCCAGCACAGATACGCAGTATTTT.

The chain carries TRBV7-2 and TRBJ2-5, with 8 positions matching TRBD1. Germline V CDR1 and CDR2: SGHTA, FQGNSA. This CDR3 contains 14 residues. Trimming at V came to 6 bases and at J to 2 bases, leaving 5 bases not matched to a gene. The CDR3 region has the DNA TGTGCCAGCAGTCGGGACAGGAGACAAGAGACCCAGTACTTC. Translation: CASSRDRRQETQYF.

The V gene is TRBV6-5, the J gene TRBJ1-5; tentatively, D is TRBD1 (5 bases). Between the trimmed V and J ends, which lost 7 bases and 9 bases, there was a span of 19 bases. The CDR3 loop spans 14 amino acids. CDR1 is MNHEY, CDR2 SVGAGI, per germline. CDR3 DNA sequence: TGTGCCAGCATTATAACCCTGGGGCCGGGGCCCCAGCATTTT. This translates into CASIITLGPGPQHF.

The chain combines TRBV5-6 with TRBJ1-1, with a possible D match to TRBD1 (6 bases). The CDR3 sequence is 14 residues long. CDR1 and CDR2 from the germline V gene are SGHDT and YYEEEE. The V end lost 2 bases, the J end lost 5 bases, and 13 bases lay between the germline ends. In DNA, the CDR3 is TGTGCCAGCAGCTTTAGGGGGTTCTCAACTGAAGCTTTCTTT. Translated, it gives CASSFRGFSTEAFF.